Listed below are T cell receptor beta chains from one sample, sequenced in a study of T cell responses to AZD1222 COVID-19 vaccine. Sequencing was performed with immunoSEQ multiplex PCR; in TCRdb, only in-frame clones are kept and a portion is missing. The sample records approximately 94,000 clones, nearly 95% being singletons. The material sequenced was peripheral blood, taken on day 0 of AZD1222 vaccination. All receptors come from an adult in good health. CDR3s include the opening cysteine and the closing phenylalanine or tryptophan. D genes are given only for firm matches.

D gene	V gene	J gene	CDR3 protein
-	TRBV9	TRBJ2-2	CASSFYNTGELFF
TRBD1	TRBV24-1	TRBJ1-1	CATRQGGDEAFF
TRBD1	TRBV10-3	TRBJ1-5	CAISGTAGQPQHF
TRBD1	TRBV6-6	TRBJ1-2	CASSYPQGNGYTF
-	TRBV28	TRBJ2-3	CASSLFGSSTDTQYF
-	TRBV19	TRBJ1-1	CASVRTARSDTEAFF
TRBD2	TRBV28	TRBJ2-7	CPRRPHPGGDNAYEQYF
-	TRBV2	TRBJ1-5	CASLGSSSNQPQHF
TRBD1	TRBV18	TRBJ1-5	CASSPPGTDNQPQHF
-	TRBV7-9	TRBJ1-1	CASSPFNTEAFF
-	TRBV28	TRBJ1-2	CASTLEGAGGYTF
TRBD1	TRBV28	TRBJ2-3	CASSLVTGTSTDTQYF
-	TRBV11-2	TRBJ1-1	CASSFPNRDVTEAFF
-	TRBV6-5	TRBJ2-7	CASSYSAYTYEQYF
-	TRBV7-8	TRBJ2-7	CASSYTPSNGRYEQYF
TRBD2	TRBV2	TRBJ2-1	CASSEASGSRSYNEQFF
-	TRBV5-8	TRBJ1-2	CASSAINYGYTF
-	TRBV7-2	TRBJ2-3	CASTLLSGTDTQYF
TRBD1	TRBV5-8	TRBJ1-5	CASSQGQGNQPQHF
-	TRBV7-3	TRBJ2-2	CASSLLGGRHKTSGELFF
-	TRBV30	TRBJ1-4	CAWALYEKLFF
-	TRBV2	TRBJ2-1	CASSTETYNEQFF
-	TRBV4-1	TRBJ1-3	CASSQVAGPSGNTIYF
TRBD1	TRBV7-3	TRBJ2-2	CASSLKGRTGQPTGELFF
-	TRBV3-1/TRBV3-2	TRBJ1-1	CASSQMTNTEAFF
-	TRBV29-1	TRBJ1-1	CSVDPEDYGEAFF
TRBD2	TRBV13	TRBJ2-3	CASSYRLAGTTDTQYF
-	TRBV12-3/TRBV12-4	TRBJ2-3	CASSLAETDTQYF